A selection of T cell receptor beta chains follows, all from one sample in a study of OX40 agonist ivuxolimab in advanced cancers. Clones were read by immunoSEQ multiplex PCR, and TCRdb kept only the in-frame ones, dropping some. The sample holds around 16,000 clones, over 70% seen once. Sequenced here: CD4+ or CD8+ T cells sorted from blood, sampled in a trial of the OX40 agonist ivuxolimab. These receptors all come from an adult with an advanced solid tumor such as melanoma, head and neck, liver or kidney cancer. Each CDR3 is given without its conserved first and last residue.

v_call: TRBV6-6
j_call: TRBJ2-5
cdr3_aa: ASTPHPSGETQY

v_call: TRBV10-3
j_call: TRBJ2-2
cdr3_aa: AIRPSGGDTGELF

v_call: TRBV7-2
j_call: TRBJ2-6
cdr3_aa: ASSLVGYGANVLT

v_call: TRBV7-9
j_call: TRBJ2-3
cdr3_aa: ASSFQGLASDTQY

v_call: TRBV4-1
j_call: TRBJ2-7
cdr3_aa: ASSQGTGWDYEQY

v_call: TRBV4-3
j_call: TRBJ2-7
cdr3_aa: ASSQVLGFYEQY

v_call: TRBV6-6
j_call: TRBJ1-4
cdr3_aa: ASRMDRGGVEKLF

v_call: TRBV6-5
j_call: TRBJ2-1
cdr3_aa: ASSRPDNEQF

v_call: TRBV4-1
j_call: TRBJ1-5
cdr3_aa: ASSQVWGDSNQPQH

v_call: TRBV9
j_call: TRBJ1-1
cdr3_aa: ASSVGSNTEAF

v_call: TRBV5-4
j_call: TRBJ1-4
cdr3_aa: ASSQILSMDTNEKLF

v_call: TRBV6-5
j_call: TRBJ1-1
cdr3_aa: ASSYSGLATEAF

v_call: TRBV14
j_call: TRBJ1-6
cdr3_aa: ASSLTPRSPLH

v_call: TRBV7-2
j_call: TRBJ2-1
cdr3_aa: ASSLFRDRGGNEQF

v_call: TRBV6-8
j_call: TRBJ2-7
cdr3_aa: ASSYSMTGSEQY

v_call: TRBV5-6
j_call: TRBJ1-5
cdr3_aa: ASSLGTYSNQPQH

v_call: TRBV11-3
j_call: TRBJ1-1
cdr3_aa: ASTTSGGDTEAF

v_call: TRBV11-3
j_call: TRBJ1-2
cdr3_aa: ASTPQGSASPNYGYT

v_call: TRBV7-2
j_call: TRBJ2-7
cdr3_aa: ASALSGAFYEQY

v_call: TRBV7-9
j_call: TRBJ2-3
cdr3_aa: ASSLGAWDSTDTQY

v_call: TRBV27
j_call: TRBJ2-7
cdr3_aa: ASSPLSYEQY

v_call: TRBV6-5
j_call: TRBJ1-4
cdr3_aa: ASSTQGADEKLF

v_call: TRBV7-3
j_call: TRBJ1-1
cdr3_aa: ASSLGQGRDTEAF

v_call: TRBV4-3
j_call: TRBJ1-1
cdr3_aa: ASSHATGGTEAF

v_call: TRBV19
j_call: TRBJ1-1
cdr3_aa: ASSIGHMNTEAF

v_call: TRBV7-2
j_call: TRBJ1-6
cdr3_aa: ASSLGTGGYSPLH

v_call: TRBV19
j_call: TRBJ1-2
cdr3_aa: ATLSGEQANYGYT

v_call: TRBV13
j_call: TRBJ2-7
cdr3_aa: ASSSDGTAAYEQY

v_call: TRBV7-6
j_call: TRBJ2-7
cdr3_aa: ASSYDRGYEQY

v_call: TRBV7-6
j_call: TRBJ2-3
cdr3_aa: ASSLAHLAGGPTDTQY

v_call: TRBV9
j_call: TRBJ2-1
cdr3_aa: ASSVVSGEVNEQF

v_call: TRBV4-1
j_call: TRBJ2-1
cdr3_aa: ASSQHSGGAGNEQF

v_call: TRBV30
j_call: TRBJ2-7
cdr3_aa: AWSRTGGSYEQY

v_call: TRBV5-1
j_call: TRBJ2-5
cdr3_aa: ASSTHYEAGDTWYQETQY

v_call: TRBV6-5
j_call: TRBJ2-3
cdr3_aa: ASSYRESTDTQY

v_call: TRBV19
j_call: TRBJ1-2
cdr3_aa: ASSPGGYNYGYT

v_call: TRBV4-2
j_call: TRBJ1-6
cdr3_aa: ASSQPSGTGESPLH

v_call: TRBV28
j_call: TRBJ2-5
cdr3_aa: ASSEELSETQY

v_call: TRBV6-5
j_call: TRBJ1-5
cdr3_aa: ASGSFYSNQPQH

v_call: TRBV13
j_call: TRBJ1-2
cdr3_aa: ASSSMSRGGGYT

v_call: TRBV4-1
j_call: TRBJ1-4
cdr3_aa: ASSQDQWAGANEKLF

v_call: TRBV11-2
j_call: TRBJ1-1
cdr3_aa: ASRARGTTEAF

v_call: TRBV4-1
j_call: TRBJ1-4
cdr3_aa: ASSHRQGRNEKLF

v_call: TRBV19
j_call: TRBJ2-5
cdr3_aa: ASSPGLPTETQY

v_call: TRBV5-4
j_call: TRBJ1-6
cdr3_aa: ARRIRDRSSYNSPLH

v_call: TRBV5-5
j_call: NA
cdr3_aa: ASSPVTSGGAETQY

v_call: TRBV4-2
j_call: TRBJ2-7
cdr3_aa: ASSLDTGITDEQY

v_call: TRBV19
j_call: TRBJ2-2
cdr3_aa: ASSINGMGGRTGELF

v_call: TRBV7-3
j_call: TRBJ2-7
cdr3_aa: ASSLADRRSYEQY

v_call: TRBV9
j_call: TRBJ2-3
cdr3_aa: ASSVDRDTDTQY

v_call: TRBV14
j_call: TRBJ2-7
cdr3_aa: ASSQVQGGDEQY

v_call: TRBV6-6
j_call: NA
cdr3_aa: ASSYSGTEGYEQY

v_call: TRBV7-9
j_call: TRBJ2-7
cdr3_aa: ASSYLQGGEQY

v_call: TRBV9
j_call: TRBJ2-1
cdr3_aa: ASSPRFNEQF